This T cell receptor (beta chain) was observed in a study of beta chain features in type 1 diabetes (dated by TCRdb to the late 2010s). Looking at the study overall: Mean age, gender distribution, total cell number and subset yield did not differ between patients and healthy donors. A total of roughly 99,000,000 sorted cells were examined across all samples, and the number of cells per subset was strongly correlated with RNA yield. The study compared TCRB repertoires of sorted circulating CD4+ T cell subsets between recently diagnosed type 1 diabetes patients and matched healthy donors. Regulatory and stem cell-like memory subsets were isolated from only 8 patients and roughly 8 healthy donors, whereas naive and central memory subsets came from all 30 or so donors. Here is what the overall study found, with its caveats: Shorter templates might have been favored by PCR, but patient and control samples were amplified and corrected together, so both groups would have been affected equally by any skew. In all four CD4+ subsets, TCRB CDR3 length was moderately but significantly shorter in type 1 diabetes patients. Patients with type 1 diabetes made fewer insertions and deleted more nucleotides at VDJ recombination sites, implying thymic rearrangement abnormalities. Only small numbers of individuals were included in the HLA sub-analyses, which left unresolved whether HLA type had any influence on TCRB rearrangement. Because cDNA was sequenced instead of genomic DNA, activated cells with high expression could be over-represented, although the groups did not differ in activation or CD3 levels. The naive, central memory and regulatory TCRB repertoires appeared to resemble one another more closely among patients than among healthy donors.

CDR1 is given as SGDLS and CDR2 as YYNGEE, both from the germline V gene. The CDR3 runs 17 amino acids, cysteine and phenylalanine included. CDR3 DNA only is kept here, 51 bases in frame from base 1. V and J lose 4 bases and 6 bases, and a span of 23 bases separates them. Each donor gave one peripheral blood draw, approximately 100 mL on average, collected into heparinised tubes. Naive, central memory, regulatory and stem cell-like memory CD4+ T cells were sorted on a BD FACSAria II using a panel including CD45RO, CCR7, CD25, CD127, CD95 and CD27. A purity above 95% was achieved for all sorted populations. PBMCs were isolated immediately by Lymphoprep density gradient centrifugation and stained directly without culture. To minimize batch effects, samples were stained and sorted in pairs, one healthy donor with one patient per experiment. The entire amount of isolated RNA was reverse transcribed using the High Capacity cDNA Reverse Transcription Kit, so the sequenced TCRB transcripts were expressed ones. Deep immunoSEQ sequencing was performed on naive, central memory and regulatory T cell samples, with an average of about 3.6 million total reads per sample. Sorted cells were lysed in RLT buffer and RNA was extracted with DNase-treated RNeasy Micro or Mini kits, depending on cell number. To prevent cross-contamination, each cell subset was processed individually, whereas patient and healthy donor samples were processed jointly. Using the immunoSEQ multiplex PCR, TCRB sequences were amplified from cDNA into 87-bp fragments spanning the CDR3 region. Amplicons were sequenced on the Illumina HiSeq platform. Turning to the authors' computational methods: Synthetic template baselines were used to correct PCR bias computationally, reads within Hamming distance 2 were collapsed together, and singletons that could not be merged were discarded. Reads were aligned against IMGT to assign V, D and J genes, CDR3 length and insertions or deletions at six rearrangement sites. Within each subset, clonotype counts were normalized to sorted cell number, and only after that were true diversity and Gini coefficients computed with the tcR R package. Repertoire sharing was quantified using the overlap coefficient calculated on TCRB nucleotide sequences. Out-of-frame TCRB sequences from naive cells were analyzed to stand in for the pre-selection repertoire. In its TCRdb copy, this immuneACCESS table keeps in-frame sequences only and misses some clones. Where compared with another copy, unresolved V genes explain less than half of these, and the others have no known cause. That table furnishes V, J and clone size, whereas the DNA furnished D and trimming. This sample holds under 250,000 clones; 13% to 15% were observed only once. About 0.024% of the sample goes to the ten largest clones.

Concerning this clone: Its antigen is still unknown. Per-base quality was not reported, and no clone a single base away is much larger than it.

The receptor was derived from a woman aged 40 to 49 in good health. The sample consisted of naive CD4+ T cells from blood. The cell subset or site label corresponds to: true naive CD4+ T cells. The chain is encoded by TRBV9 joined to TRBJ2-1, with no confidently assigned D gene. The CDR3 is CASSSFLGPPVGNEQFF. The nucleotide sequence reads TGTGCCAGCAGCTCCTTTCTGGGCCCCCCGGTGGGCAATGAGCAGTTCTTC.